This T cell receptor (beta chain) was recovered during a study of T cell repertoires in cytomegalovirus infection. The wider study: Shared public TCR beta signatures pointed to both CMV infection and a matching HLA type.

Points from the study as a whole: There were HLA-C-restricted CMV-specific TCR beta clonotypes dominating the ex vivo response.

Germline V lookup: CDR1 SGHVS, CDR2 FQNEAQ. J gave up 3 bases and V 5 bases, and 4 bases lay outside the gene matches. CDR3 size: 14 residues. A remark on this clonotype: The antigen remains unidentified.

TCRdb fed the reads into MiXCR, producing one record per CDR3 protein. Here the sample spans 450,000 to 550,000 distinct CDR3 sequences, approximately 40% being singletons. This material consisted of cultured PBMCs, taken from culture after CMV antigen stimulation. V and J are TRBV7-8 and TRBJ2-1; 7 bases agree with TRBD1. The receptor was derived from a human donor in good health (CMV status not recorded). Some clones in this sample may be carry-over from other donors' samples. CDR3 nucleotide sequence: TGTGCCAGCAGCCAGAGGGACAGCTACAATGAGCAGTTCTTC. Translation: CASSQRDSYNEQFF.